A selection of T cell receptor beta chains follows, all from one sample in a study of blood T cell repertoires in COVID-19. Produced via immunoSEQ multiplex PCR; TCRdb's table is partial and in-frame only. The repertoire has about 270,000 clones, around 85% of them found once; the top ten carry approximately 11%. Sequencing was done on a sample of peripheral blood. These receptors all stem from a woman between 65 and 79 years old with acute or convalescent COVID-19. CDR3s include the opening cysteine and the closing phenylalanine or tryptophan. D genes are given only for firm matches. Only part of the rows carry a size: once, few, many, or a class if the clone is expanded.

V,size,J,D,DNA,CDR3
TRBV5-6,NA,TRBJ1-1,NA,TGTGCCAGCAGCTCCGGAGCTTGGGCTTTCTTT,CASSSGAWAFF
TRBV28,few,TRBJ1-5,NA,TGTGCCAGCAGGCCCATCGGGGGGGCCTCTAATCAGCCCCAGCATTTT,CASRPIGGASNQPQHF
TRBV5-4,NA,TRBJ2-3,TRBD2,TGTGCCAGCAGCTTACTGACTAGCGGGGCGATTGATACGCAGTATTTT,CASSLLTSGAIDTQYF
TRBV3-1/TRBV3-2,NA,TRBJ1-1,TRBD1,TGTGCCAGCAGCCGCCGGGACAGGGTTTTTCCTGAAGCTTTCTTT,CASSRRDRVFPEAFF
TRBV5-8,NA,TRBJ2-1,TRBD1,TGTGCCAGCAGCTTCGGACAGGGGAGAGCATTTGAGCAGTTCTTC,CASSFGQGRAFEQFF
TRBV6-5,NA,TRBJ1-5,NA,TGTGCCAGCAGTCAGGGGAATCAGCCCCAGCATTTT,CASSQGNQPQHF
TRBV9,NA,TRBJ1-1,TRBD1,TGTGCCAGCCGGACAGGGGGCGGCACTGAAGCTTTCTTT,CASRTGGGTEAFF
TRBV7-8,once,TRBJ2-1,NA,TGTGCCAGCAGCTTAGCCGGGACAAATAACTACAATGAGCAGTTCTTC,CASSLAGTNNYNEQFF
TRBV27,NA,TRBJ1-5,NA,TGTGCCAGCAGTGGATCCCCATCCCCCACAGGGACCCAGCCCCAGCATTTT,CASSGSPSPTGTQPQHF
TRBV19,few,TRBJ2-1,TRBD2,TGTGCCAGTAGCTACTCCCCAAGCGGGGAGGTCTACAATGAGCAGTTCTTC,CASSYSPSGEVYNEQFF
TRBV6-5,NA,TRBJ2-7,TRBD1,TGTGCCAGCAGGGCCGGGACAGGGCCCTACGAGCAGTACTTC,CASRAGTGPYEQYF
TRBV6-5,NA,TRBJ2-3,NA,TGTGCCAGCAACGGGGGAAGCACAGATACGCAGTATTTT,CASNGGSTDTQYF
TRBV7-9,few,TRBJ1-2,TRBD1,TGTGCCAGCAGCTCACAGGGGCTCCTTGGCTACACCTTC,CASSSQGLLGYTF
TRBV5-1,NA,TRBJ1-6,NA,TGCGCCAGCAGCTTGGTCCCTAGGGGACTGGGGAATTCACCCCTCCACTTT,CASSLVPRGLGNSPLHF
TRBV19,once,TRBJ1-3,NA,TGTGCCAGTAGTACTCCTCCCAACACCATATATTTT,CASSTPPNTIYF
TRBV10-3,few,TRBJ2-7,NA,TGTGCCATCAGTGGGGCGGGGACCTACGAGCAGTACTTC,CAISGAGTYEQYF
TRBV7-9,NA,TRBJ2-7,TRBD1,TGTGCCAGCAGCTCCGGGACAGGGTTTTACGAGCAGTACTTC,CASSSGTGFYEQYF
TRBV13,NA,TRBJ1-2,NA,TGTGCCAGCAGCCCACAAGGGGGGGCCTATGGCTACACCTTC,CASSPQGGAYGYTF
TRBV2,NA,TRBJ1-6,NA,TGTGCCAGCAGGGAGGGCCTTAGTTCACCCCTCCACTTT,CASREGLSSPLHF
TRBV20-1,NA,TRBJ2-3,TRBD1,TGCAGTGCTAGTTTCAGGGGGCCGGATACGCAGTATTTT,CSASFRGPDTQYF
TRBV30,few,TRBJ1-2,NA,TGTGCCTCTGGGAGGGTTTCCTATGGCTACACCTTC,CASGRVSYGYTF
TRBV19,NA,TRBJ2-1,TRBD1,TGTGCCAGTACGCCGACAGGGCGTAAAAATGAGCAGTTCTTC,CASTPTGRKNEQFF
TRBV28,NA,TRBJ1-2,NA,TGTGCCAGCAGTGAACATCAGGGTAACTATGGCTACACCTTC,CASSEHQGNYGYTF
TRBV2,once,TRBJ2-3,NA,TGTGCCAGCACGACCGGGAGTCCAGATACGCAGTATTTT,CASTTGSPDTQYF
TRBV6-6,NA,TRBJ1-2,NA,TGTGCCAGCAGTTACGGCTCCCGTGTGAGCTACACCTTC,CASSYGSRVSYTF
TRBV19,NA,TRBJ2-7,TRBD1,TGTGCCAGTAGTACTTACAGGGGTACGTACGAGCAGTACTTC,CASSTYRGTYEQYF
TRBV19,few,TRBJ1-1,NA,TGTGCCAGTAGCATCAACAGGGTGGCCACTGAAGCTTTCTTT,CASSINRVATEAFF
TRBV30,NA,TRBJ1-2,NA,TGTGCCTTAAGGAGGGTATGGGGCTACACCTTC,CALRRVWGYTF
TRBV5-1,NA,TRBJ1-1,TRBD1,TGCGCCAGCAGAACAGGGGTGGACACTGAAGCTTTCTTT,CASRTGVDTEAFF
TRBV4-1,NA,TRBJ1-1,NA,TGCGCCAGCAGCCAAGCGGGGGGCCTGATGAACACTGAAGCTTTCTTT,CASSQAGGLMNTEAFF
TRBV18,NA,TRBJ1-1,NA,TGTGCCAGCTCACTCGACCAGAGAGGTGAAGCTTTCTTT,CASSLDQRGEAFF
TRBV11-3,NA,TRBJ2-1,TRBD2,TGTGCCAGCAGCTTGGGGGGGAGCTCCTACAATGAGCAGTTCTTC,CASSLGGSSYNEQFF
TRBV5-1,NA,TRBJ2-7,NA,TGCGCCAGCAGCTTGGCCCCCGGGATTTCCTCATACGAGCAGTACTTC,CASSLAPGISSYEQYF
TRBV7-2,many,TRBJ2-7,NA,TGTGCCAGCAGCTTAGTTGAGGCCCTCGCCGTCTACGAGCAGTACTTC,CASSLVEALAVYEQYF
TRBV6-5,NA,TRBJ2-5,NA,TGTGCCAGCAGTCCCGCCAGGGGGGCGGGAGAGACCCAGTACTTC,CASSPARGAGETQYF
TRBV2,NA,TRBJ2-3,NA,TGTGCCAGCAGTCCCCTAGGGGGTACGCAGTATTTT,CASSPLGGTQYF
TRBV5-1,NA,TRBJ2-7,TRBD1,TGCGCCAGCAGCCGTACCGGGACAGGGGACTACGAGCAGTACTTC,CASSRTGTGDYEQYF